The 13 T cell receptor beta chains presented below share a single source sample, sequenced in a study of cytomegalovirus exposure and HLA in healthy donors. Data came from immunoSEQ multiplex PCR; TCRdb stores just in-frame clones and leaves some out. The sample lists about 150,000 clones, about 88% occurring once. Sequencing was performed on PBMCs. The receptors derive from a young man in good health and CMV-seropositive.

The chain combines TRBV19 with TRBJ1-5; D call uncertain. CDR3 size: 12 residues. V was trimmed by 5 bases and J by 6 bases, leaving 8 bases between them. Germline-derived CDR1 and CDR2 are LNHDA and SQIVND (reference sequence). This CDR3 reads CASSPVGQPQHF. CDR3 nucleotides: TGTGCCAGTAGTCCCGTCGGTCAGCCCCAGCATTTT.

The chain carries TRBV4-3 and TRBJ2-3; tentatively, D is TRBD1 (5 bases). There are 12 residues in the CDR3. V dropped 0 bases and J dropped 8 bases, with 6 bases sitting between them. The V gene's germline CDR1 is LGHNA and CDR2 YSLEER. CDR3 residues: CASSQERGTQYF. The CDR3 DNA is TGCGCCAGCAGCCAAGAAAGGGGTACGCAGTATTTT.

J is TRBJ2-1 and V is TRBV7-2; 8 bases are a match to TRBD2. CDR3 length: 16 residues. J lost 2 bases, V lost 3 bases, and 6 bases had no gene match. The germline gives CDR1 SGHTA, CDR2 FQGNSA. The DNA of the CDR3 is TGTGCCAGCAGCTTTACTAGCGGAGCTACCTACAATGAGCAGTTCTTC. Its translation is CASSFTSGATYNEQFF.

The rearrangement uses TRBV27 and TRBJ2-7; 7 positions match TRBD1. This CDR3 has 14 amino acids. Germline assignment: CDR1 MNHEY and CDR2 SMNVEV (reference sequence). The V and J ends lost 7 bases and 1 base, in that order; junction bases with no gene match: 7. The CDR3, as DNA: TGTGCCAGCACTAGACAGGGTACGTCCTACGAGCAGTACTTC. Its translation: CASTRQGTSYEQYF.

The DNA for the CDR3 is TGTGCCAGCAGCTTAGTCGCGGGATCCGGACGGCAGTTCTTC. Amino acids: CASSLVAGSGRQFF. The gene calls are TRBV7-6 and TRBJ2-1, with D possibly matching TRBD2 (6 bases). The CDR3 totals 14 residues. Germline V CDR1 and CDR2: SGHVS, FNYEAQ. V lost 1 base and J 12 bases, leaving 16 bases between the germline ends.

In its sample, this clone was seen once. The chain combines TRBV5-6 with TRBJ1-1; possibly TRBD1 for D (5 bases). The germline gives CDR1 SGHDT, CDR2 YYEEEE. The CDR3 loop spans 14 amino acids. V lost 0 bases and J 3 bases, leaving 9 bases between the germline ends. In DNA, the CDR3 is TGTGCCAGCAGCTTGGGAATAGGGGACACTGAAGCTTTCTTT. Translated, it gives CASSLGIGDTEAFF. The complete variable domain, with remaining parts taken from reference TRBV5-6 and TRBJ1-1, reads DAGVTQSPTHLIKTRGQQVTLRCSPKSGHDTVSWYQQALGQGPQFIFQYYEEEERQRGNFPDRFSGHQFPNYSSELNVNALLLGDSALYLCASSLGIGDTEAFFGQGTRLTVV.

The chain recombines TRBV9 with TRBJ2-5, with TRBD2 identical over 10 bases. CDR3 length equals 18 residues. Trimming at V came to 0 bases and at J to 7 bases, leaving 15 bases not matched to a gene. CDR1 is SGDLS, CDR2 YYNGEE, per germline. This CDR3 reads CASSVDPSGRGGPGTQYF. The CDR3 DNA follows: TGTGCCAGCAGCGTAGATCCTAGCGGGAGAGGGGGACCTGGGACCCAGTACTTC.

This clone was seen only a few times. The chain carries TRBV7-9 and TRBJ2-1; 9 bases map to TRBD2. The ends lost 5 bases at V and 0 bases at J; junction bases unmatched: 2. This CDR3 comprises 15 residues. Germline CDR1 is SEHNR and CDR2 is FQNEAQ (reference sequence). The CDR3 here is CASSRSGSSYNEQFF. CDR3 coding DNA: TGTGCCAGCAGCCGTAGCGGGAGCTCCTACAATGAGCAGTTCTTC.

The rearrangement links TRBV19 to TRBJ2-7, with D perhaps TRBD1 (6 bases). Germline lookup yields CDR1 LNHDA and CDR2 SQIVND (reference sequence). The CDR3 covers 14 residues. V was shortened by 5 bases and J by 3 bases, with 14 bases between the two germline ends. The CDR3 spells CASSVPGHFYEQYF. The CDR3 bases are TGTGCCAGTAGTGTCCCGGGACACTTCTACGAGCAGTACTTC.

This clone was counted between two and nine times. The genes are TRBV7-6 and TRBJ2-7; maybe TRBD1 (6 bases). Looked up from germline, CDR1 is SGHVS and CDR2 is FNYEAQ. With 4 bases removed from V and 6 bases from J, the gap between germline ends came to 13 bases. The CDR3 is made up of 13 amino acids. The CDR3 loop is CASSSTGNGEQYF. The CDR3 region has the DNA TGTGCCAGCAGCTCCACAGGGAACGGCGAGCAGTACTTC.

CDR3 sequence reads: CASSVGGTGLNTEAFF. The CDR3 DNA reads TGTGCCAGCAGCGTAGGCGGGACAGGGCTGAACACTGAAGCTTTCTTT. The chain employs TRBV9 and TRBJ1-1, with 9 bases aligning to TRBD1. Losses at the gene ends were 0 bases for V and 0 bases for J; bases not matched to a gene: 3. The CDR3 has 16 residues. Per the germline V gene, CDR1 is SGDLS and CDR2 is YYNGEE.

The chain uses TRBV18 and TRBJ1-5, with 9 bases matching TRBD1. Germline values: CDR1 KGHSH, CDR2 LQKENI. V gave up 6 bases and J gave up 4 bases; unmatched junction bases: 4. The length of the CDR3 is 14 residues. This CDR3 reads CASSAGTGNQPQHF. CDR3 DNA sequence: TGTGCCAGCTCTGCCGGGACAGGGAATCAGCCCCAGCATTTT.

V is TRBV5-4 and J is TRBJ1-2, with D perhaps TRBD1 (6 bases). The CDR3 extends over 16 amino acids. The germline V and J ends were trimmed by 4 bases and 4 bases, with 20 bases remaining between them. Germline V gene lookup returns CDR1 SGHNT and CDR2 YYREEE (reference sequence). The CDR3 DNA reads TGTGCCAGCAGCCTCCAAGGTGGGGGCGATATCTATGGCTACACCTTC. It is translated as CASSLQGGGDIYGYTF.